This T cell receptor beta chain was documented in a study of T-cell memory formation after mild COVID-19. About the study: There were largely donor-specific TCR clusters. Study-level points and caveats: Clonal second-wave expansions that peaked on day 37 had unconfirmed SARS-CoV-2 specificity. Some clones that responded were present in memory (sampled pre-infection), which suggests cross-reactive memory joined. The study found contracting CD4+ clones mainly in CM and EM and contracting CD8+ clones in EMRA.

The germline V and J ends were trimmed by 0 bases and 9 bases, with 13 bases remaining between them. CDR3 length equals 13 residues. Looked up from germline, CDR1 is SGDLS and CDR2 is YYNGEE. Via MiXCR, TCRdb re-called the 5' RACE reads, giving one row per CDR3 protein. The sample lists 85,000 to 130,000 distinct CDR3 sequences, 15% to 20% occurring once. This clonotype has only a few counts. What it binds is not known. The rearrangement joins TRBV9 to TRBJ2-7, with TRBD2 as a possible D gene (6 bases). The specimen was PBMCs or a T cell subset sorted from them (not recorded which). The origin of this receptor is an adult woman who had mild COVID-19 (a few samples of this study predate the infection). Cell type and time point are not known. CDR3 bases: TGTGCCAGCAGCGTAGCGGACTACGGACGGCAGTACTTC. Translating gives CASSVADYGRQYF.